The present entry profiles one TCR beta chain with its context. Antigen specificity is unknown. A much bigger clone sits one base away, suggesting this may be a read error. The sample is drawn from a study of tumor and adjacent non-tumor tissue in lung cancer. The template was RNA from unsorted bulk tissue. Chemotherapy-naive patients with new lung cancer underwent thoracic surgery in China, August–November 2014. Study observations and caveats: Tumor TCR diversity, when higher, was linked to shorter survival. Tumor repertoires had a smaller top 100 clone share than normal lung.

Three rounds of nested PCR, following a modified ARM-PCR protocol, produced the TCRbeta library. TCRdb independently ran MiXCR on the multiplex PCR reads; one entry per CDR3 protein. The repertoire holds under 150,000 distinct CDR3 sequences, with approximately 66% as singletons. The source material was lung tumor tissue. This sequence was found in a man aged 55 to 70 with small cell lung cancer.

The CDR3 sequence: CVSSEVGGFYTEAFF. Here the CDR3 DNA reads TGTGTCAGCAGTGAAGTGGGGGGTTTTTACACTGAAGCTTTCTTT. The V and J genes are TRBV6-1 and TRBJ1-1; weak D call: TRBD1 (5 bases). Looked up from germline, CDR1 is MNHNS and CDR2 is SASEGT. This CDR3 comprises 15 residues.